The 17 T cell receptor beta chains given below trace back to one sample, sequenced in a study of blood T cell repertoires in COVID-19. TCRdb keeps only in-frame clones here, not all; method: immunoSEQ multiplex PCR. The repertoire holds over 250,000 clones, with about 88% as singletons. Sequencing was done on a sample of peripheral blood. These receptor sequences come from an older woman with COVID-19, enrolled during active disease.

CDR3: CATSPGGSTDTQYF. For the CDR3, the DNA is TGTGCCACCTCCCCTGGAGGGAGCACAGATACGCAGTATTTT. The gene calls are TRBV24-1 and TRBJ2-3; TRBD2 might be the D (6 bases). Germline values: CDR1 KGHDR, CDR2 SFDVKD. This CDR3 is 14 amino acids long. The V end lost 9 bases, the J end lost 0 bases, and 12 bases lay between the germline ends.

This chain connects TRBV27 to TRBJ1-4; no clear D. Germline loops: CDR1 MNHEY, CDR2 SMNVEV (reference sequence). Trimming removed 2 bases from V and 0 bases from J, with 4 bases in between. This CDR3 spans 14 amino acids. The CDR3 DNA follows: TGTGCCAGCAGTTTAGTCGCAACTAATGAAAAACTGTTTTTT. Residues: CASSLVATNEKLFF.

The rearrangement uses TRBV7-2 and TRBJ2-1; maybe TRBD1 (7 bases). The V gene lost 2 bases and the J gene lost 8 bases, with 16 bases spanning the gap. Germline CDR1 and CDR2: SGHTA and FQGNSA. The CDR3 spans 15 residues. The DNA of the CDR3 is TGTGCCAGCAGCTTAAATTCACAGGGGAGGCATGAGCAGTTCTTC. It specifies CASSLNSQGRHEQFF.

The chain links TRBV12-3 or TRBV12-4 to TRBJ1-3; perhaps TRBD1 as D (5 bases). Between the trimmed V and J ends, which lost 7 bases and 9 bases, there was a span of 13 bases. This CDR3 is built from 12 residues. This chain's CDR3 is CASTLGGGTIYF. CDR3 coding DNA: TGTGCCAGCACCCTGGGGGGAGGCACCATATATTTT.

The rearrangement joins TRBV12-3 or TRBV12-4 to TRBJ2-5; no clear D. V lost 8 bases, J lost 2 bases, and 9 bases lay in between. There are 12 residues in the CDR3. CDR3 nucleotides: TGTGCCAGCGGTCGGCGGCAAGAGACCCAGTACTTC. Protein sequence: CASGRRQETQYF.

The chain carries TRBV5-1 and TRBJ1-1; no clear D. Germline V gene data show CDR1 as SGHRS and CDR2 as YFSETQ. This CDR3 has 15 residues. Trimming left V 2 bases short and J 0 bases short, with 11 bases between. CDR3 bases: TGCGCCAGCAGCTTAGCGGTAGGTTTGAACACTGAAGCTTTCTTT. Its translation is CASSLAVGLNTEAFF.

The genes are TRBV24-1 and TRBJ2-2, with 10 positions matching TRBD1. From germline, CDR1 is KGHDR and CDR2 SFDVKD. The CDR3 has 17 residues. J gave up 3 bases and V 3 bases, and 6 bases lay outside the gene matches. The CDR3 spells CATSDPTGGADTGELFF. The CDR3 DNA is TGTGCCACCAGTGATCCGACAGGGGGCGCGGACACCGGGGAGCTGTTTTTT.

This clone was seen just once. This chain uses TRBV7-9 with TRBJ2-4; D perhaps matches TRBD1 (6 bases). The CDR3 has 17 amino acids. The germline V and J ends were trimmed by 1 base and 0 bases, with 13 bases remaining between them. Germline V gives CDR1 SEHNR, CDR2 FQNEAQ (reference sequence). DNA for the CDR3: TGTGCCAGCAGCTTAGAAGGACAGCTACTAGCCAAAAACATTCAGTACTTC. Protein: CASSLEGQLLAKNIQYF.

This clone showed up just once. CDR3 sequence: CASSSNRESGNTIYF. Written as DNA, the CDR3 is TGTGCCAGCAGTTCCAACAGGGAGTCTGGAAACACCATATATTTT. This chain links TRBV28 with TRBJ1-3, with D possibly being TRBD1 (6 bases). The CDR3 runs 15 residues. Trimming stripped 4 bases from V and 1 base from J, with 11 bases between. CDR1 MDHEN and CDR2 SYDVKM come from the germline V gene.

The chain is built from TRBV5-5 and TRBJ1-2, with 9 bases lining up with TRBD1. This CDR3 has 15 amino acids. Germline CDR1 is SGHKS and CDR2 is YYEKEE (reference sequence). V shed 1 base and J 4 bases; nucleotides not matched to a gene: 5. CDR3 sequence reads: CASSLSGTGSYGYTF. The CDR3 bases are TGTGCCAGCAGCTTGTCCGGGACAGGGTCCTATGGCTACACCTTC.

This rearrangement joins TRBV5-1 to TRBJ1-1; unclear D gene. Trimming pared 4 bases from V and 11 bases from J, leaving 18 bases between. This CDR3 contains 13 residues. The V gene's germline CDR1 is SGHRS and CDR2 YFSETQ. The CDR3 is CASSGGPTNAAFF. CDR3 DNA: TGCGCCAGCAGCGGAGGACCTACGAACGCGGCTTTCTTT.

This rearrangement joins TRBV5-6 to TRBJ2-1; TRBD1 is a possible D gene (5 bases). Germline CDR1 and CDR2: SGHDT and YYEEEE. V was cut by 1 base and J by 0 bases, with 11 bases left in between. There are 16 residues in the CDR3. CDR3 sequence (DNA): TGTGCCAGCAGCTTGAGGACACCGAGCTCCTACAATGAGCAGTTCTTC. Residues: CASSLRTPSSYNEQFF.

The chain employs TRBV19 and TRBJ1-3, with 9 bases matching TRBD1. The trim removed 9 bases at V and 4 bases at J, leaving 7 bases unmatched. This CDR3 spans 14 amino acids. Germline CDR1 is LNHDA and CDR2 is SQIVND (reference sequence). The CDR3 DNA sequence: TGTGCCAGCCTGGGGACAGGGTGGGGAAACACCATATATTTT. Its translation: CASLGTGWGNTIYF.

The chain links TRBV10-3 to TRBJ2-1, with a weak D call TRBD2 (6 bases). Germline V gene data show CDR1 as ENHRY and CDR2 as SYGVKD. This CDR3 region has 14 residues. V was cut by 0 bases and J by 10 bases, with 13 bases left in between. CDR3 sequence (DNA): TGTGCCATCAGTGAGTCGGGGAGACTAGAGGAGCAGTTCTTC. Protein: CAISESGRLEEQFF.

The V call is TRBV28, the J call TRBJ2-5, with TRBD2 matching over 10 bases. With V trimmed by 5 bases and J by 5 bases, 14 bases remained unmatched. Germline V gene sequence: CDR1 MDHEN, CDR2 SYDVKM. The CDR3 loop spans 17 amino acids. This chain's CDR3 is CASSPAQRGGRWETQYF. The CDR3 DNA sequence: TGTGCCAGCAGTCCCGCCCAGCGGGGGGGCCGTTGGGAGACCCAGTACTTC.

The J gene is TRBJ1-2, the V gene TRBV7-9; TRBD1 agrees at 7 bases. CDR3 length: 17 residues. From germline, CDR1 is SEHNR and CDR2 FQNEAQ (reference sequence). Trimming cost V 1 base and J 3 bases; bases outside gene matches: 11. The CDR3 nucleotides are TGTGCCAGCAGCTTAGAGCCCGACAGGGCCCGATACTATGGCTACACCTTC. Amino acids: CASSLEPDRARYYGYTF.

The rearrangement links TRBV5-8 to TRBJ1-1; D not certain. The V gene's germline CDR1 is SGHTS and CDR2 YDEGEE. With 1 base removed from V and 4 bases from J, the gap between germline ends came to 11 bases. The CDR3 is made up of 14 amino acids. CDR3 residues: CASSLQLVGTEAFF. The CDR3 DNA reads as TGTGCCAGCAGCTTGCAACTGGTCGGCACTGAAGCTTTCTTT.